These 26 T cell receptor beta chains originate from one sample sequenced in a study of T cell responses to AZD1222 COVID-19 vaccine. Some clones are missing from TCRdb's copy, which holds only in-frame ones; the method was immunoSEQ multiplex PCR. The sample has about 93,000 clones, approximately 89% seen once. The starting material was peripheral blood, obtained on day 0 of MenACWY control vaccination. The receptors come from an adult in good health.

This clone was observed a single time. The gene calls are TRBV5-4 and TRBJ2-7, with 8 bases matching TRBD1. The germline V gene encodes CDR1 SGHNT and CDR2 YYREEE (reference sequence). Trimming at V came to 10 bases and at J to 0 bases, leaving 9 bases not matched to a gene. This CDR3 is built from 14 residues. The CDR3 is CAGSRQGSSYEQYF. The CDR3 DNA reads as TGTGCCGGTTCGCGACAGGGGAGCTCCTACGAGCAGTACTTC. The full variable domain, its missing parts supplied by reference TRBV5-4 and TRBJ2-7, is ETGVTQSPTHLIKTRGQQVTLRCSSQSGHNTVSWYQQALGQGPQFIFQYYREEENGRGNFPPRFSGLQFPNYSSELNVNALELDDSALYLCAGSRQGSSYEQYFGPGTRLTVT.

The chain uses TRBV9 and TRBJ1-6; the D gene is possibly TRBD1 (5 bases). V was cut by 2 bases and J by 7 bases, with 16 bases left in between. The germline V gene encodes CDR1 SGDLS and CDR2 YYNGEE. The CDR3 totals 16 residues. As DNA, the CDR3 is TGTGCCAGCAGCGTCGACAGCTACCCGGGGAATTCACCCCTCCACTTT. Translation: CASSVDSYPGNSPLHF.

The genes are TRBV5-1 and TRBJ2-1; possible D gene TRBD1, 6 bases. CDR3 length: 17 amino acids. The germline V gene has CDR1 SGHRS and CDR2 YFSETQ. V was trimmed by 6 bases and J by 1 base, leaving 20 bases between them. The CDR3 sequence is CASTTNRAFSSYNEQFF. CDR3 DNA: TGCGCCAGCACCACCAACAGGGCCTTTTCTTCCTACAATGAGCAGTTCTTC. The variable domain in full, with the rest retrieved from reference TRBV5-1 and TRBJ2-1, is KAGVTQTPRYLIKTRGQQVTLSCSPISGHRSVSWYQQTPGQGLQFLFEYFSETQRNKGNFPGRFSGRQFSNSRSEMNVSTLELGDSALYLCASTTNRAFSSYNEQFFGPGTRLTVL.

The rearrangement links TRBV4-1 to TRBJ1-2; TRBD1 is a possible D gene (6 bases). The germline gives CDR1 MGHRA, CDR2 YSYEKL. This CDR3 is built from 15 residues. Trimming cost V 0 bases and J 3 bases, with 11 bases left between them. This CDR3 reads CASSQDRTAYYGYTF. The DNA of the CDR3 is TGCGCCAGCAGCCAAGATCGGACAGCCTACTATGGCTACACCTTC.

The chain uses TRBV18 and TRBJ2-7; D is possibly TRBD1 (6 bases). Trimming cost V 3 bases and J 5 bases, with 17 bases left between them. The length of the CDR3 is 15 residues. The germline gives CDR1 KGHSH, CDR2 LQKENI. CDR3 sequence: CASSPQGQLGNEQYF. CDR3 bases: TGTGCCAGCTCACCCCAGGGGCAACTTGGTAACGAGCAGTACTTC.

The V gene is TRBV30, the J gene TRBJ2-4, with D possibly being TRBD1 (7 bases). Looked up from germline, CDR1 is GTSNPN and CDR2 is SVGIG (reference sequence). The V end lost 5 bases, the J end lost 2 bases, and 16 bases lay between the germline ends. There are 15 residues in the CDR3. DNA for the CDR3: TGTGCCTGGGGGAGGAAGGGGGCGACCAAAAACATTCAGTACTTC. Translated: CAWGRKGATKNIQYF.

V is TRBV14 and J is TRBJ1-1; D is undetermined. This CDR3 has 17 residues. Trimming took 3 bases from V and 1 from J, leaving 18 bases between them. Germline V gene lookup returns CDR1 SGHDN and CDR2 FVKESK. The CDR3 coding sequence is TGTGCCAGCAGCCAGATGTCCATTTACGGGTCGAACACTGAAGCTTTCTTT. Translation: CASSQMSIYGSNTEAFF.

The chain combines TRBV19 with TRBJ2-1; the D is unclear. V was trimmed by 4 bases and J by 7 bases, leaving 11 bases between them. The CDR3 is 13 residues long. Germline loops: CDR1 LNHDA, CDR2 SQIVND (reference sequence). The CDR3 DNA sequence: TGTGCCAGTAGTACACTCCCTACTAATGAGCAGTTCTTC. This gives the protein CASSTLPTNEQFF.

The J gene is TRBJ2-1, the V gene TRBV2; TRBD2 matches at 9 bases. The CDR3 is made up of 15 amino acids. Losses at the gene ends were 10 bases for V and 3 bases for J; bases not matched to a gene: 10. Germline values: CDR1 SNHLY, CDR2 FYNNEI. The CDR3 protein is CAISPAGGIYNEQFF. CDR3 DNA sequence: TGTGCCATTTCCCCCGCGGGGGGGATCTACAATGAGCAGTTCTTC.

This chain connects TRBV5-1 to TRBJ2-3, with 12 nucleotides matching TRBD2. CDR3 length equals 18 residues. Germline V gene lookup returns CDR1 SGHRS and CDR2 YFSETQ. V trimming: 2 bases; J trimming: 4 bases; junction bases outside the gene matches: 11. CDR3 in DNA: TGCGCCAGCAGCTTAATCGACTCTAGCGGGGGGGCCGCAGATACGCAGTATTTT. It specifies CASSLIDSSGGAADTQYF.

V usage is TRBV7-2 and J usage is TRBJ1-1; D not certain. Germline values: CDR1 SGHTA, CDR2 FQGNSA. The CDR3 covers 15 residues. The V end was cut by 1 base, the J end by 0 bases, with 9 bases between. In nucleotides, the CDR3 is TGTGCCAGCAGCTTAGGTTGGGGAATGAACACTGAAGCTTTCTTT. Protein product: CASSLGWGMNTEAFF.

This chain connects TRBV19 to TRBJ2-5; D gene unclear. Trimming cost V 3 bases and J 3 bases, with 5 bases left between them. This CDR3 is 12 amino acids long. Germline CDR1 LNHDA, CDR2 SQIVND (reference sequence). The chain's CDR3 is CASSIPEETQYF. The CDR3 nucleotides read TGTGCCAGTAGTATTCCCGAAGAGACCCAGTACTTC.

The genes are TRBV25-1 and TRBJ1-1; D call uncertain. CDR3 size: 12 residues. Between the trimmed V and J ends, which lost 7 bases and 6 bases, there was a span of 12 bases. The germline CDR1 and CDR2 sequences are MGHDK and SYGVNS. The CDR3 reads CASTYSDSEAFF. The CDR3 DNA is TGTGCCAGCACCTACAGCGACTCTGAAGCTTTCTTT.

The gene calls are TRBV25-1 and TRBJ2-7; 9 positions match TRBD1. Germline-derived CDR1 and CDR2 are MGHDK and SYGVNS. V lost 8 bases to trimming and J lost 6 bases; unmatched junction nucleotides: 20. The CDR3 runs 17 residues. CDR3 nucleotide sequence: TGTGCCAGCCGACAAACCGGGACAGGGTTTATTCAAGGCGAGCAGTACTTC. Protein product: CASRQTGTGFIQGEQYF.

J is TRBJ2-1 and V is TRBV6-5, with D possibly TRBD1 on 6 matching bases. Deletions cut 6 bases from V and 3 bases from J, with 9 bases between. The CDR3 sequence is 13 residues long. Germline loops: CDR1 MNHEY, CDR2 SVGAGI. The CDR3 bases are TGTGCCAGCAGGCCACAGGGCTACAATGAGCAGTTCTTC. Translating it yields CASRPQGYNEQFF.

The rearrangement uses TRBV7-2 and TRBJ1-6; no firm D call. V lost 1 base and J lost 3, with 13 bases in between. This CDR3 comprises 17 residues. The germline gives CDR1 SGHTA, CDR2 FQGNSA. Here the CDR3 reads CASSLEMGIHYNSPLHF. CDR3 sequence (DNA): TGTGCCAGCAGCTTAGAAATGGGCATCCACTATAATTCACCCCTCCACTTT.

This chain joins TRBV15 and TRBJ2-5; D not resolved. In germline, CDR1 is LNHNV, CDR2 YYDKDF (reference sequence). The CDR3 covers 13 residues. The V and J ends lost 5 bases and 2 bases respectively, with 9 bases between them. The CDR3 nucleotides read TGTGCCACCAGCCCCGGGCCTCAAGAGACCCAGTACTTC. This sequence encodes CATSPGPQETQYF.

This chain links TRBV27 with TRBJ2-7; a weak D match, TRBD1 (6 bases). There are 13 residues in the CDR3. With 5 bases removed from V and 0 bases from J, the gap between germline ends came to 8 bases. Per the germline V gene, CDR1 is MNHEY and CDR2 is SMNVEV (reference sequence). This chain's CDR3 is CASSRTVSYEQYF. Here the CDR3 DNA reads TGTGCCAGCAGTCGGACAGTCTCCTACGAGCAGTACTTC.

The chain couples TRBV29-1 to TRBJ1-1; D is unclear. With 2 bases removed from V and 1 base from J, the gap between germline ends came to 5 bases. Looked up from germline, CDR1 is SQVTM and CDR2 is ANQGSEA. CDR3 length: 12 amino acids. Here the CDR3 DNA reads TGCAGCGTTGAACTGTGGAACACTGAAGCTTTCTTT. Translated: CSVELWNTEAFF.

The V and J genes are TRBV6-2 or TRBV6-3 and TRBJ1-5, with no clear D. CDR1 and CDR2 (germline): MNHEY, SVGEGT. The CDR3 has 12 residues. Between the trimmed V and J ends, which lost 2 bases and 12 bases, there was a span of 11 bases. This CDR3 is CASSYVQGVQHF. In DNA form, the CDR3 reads TGTGCCAGCAGTTACGTGCAAGGAGTCCAGCATTTT.

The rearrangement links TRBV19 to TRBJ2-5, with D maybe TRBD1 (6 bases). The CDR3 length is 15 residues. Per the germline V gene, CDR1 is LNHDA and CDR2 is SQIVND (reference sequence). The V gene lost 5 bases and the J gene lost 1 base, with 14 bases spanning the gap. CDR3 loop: CASSLTGTSQETQYF. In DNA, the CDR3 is TGTGCCAGTAGTTTGACCGGGACATCCCAAGAGACCCAGTACTTC.

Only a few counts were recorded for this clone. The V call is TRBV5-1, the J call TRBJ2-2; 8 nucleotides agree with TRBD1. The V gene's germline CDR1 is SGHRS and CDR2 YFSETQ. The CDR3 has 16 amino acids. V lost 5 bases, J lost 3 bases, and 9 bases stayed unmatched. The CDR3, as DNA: TGCGCCAGCAGAAAAAACTGGGGACAGGACACCGGGGAGCTGTTTTTT. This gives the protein CASRKNWGQDTGELFF. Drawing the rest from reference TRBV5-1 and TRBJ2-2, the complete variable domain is KAGVTQTPRYLIKTRGQQVTLSCSPISGHRSVSWYQQTPGQGLQFLFEYFSETQRNKGNFPGRFSGRQFSNSRSEMNVSTLELGDSALYLCASRKNWGQDTGELFFGEGSRLTVL.

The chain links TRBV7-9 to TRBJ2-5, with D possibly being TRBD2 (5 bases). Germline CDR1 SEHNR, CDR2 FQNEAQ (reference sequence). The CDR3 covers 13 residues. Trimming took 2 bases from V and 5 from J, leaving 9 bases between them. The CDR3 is CASSLIGEETQYF. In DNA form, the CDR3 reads TGTGCCAGCAGCTTAATCGGGGAGGAGACCCAGTACTTC.

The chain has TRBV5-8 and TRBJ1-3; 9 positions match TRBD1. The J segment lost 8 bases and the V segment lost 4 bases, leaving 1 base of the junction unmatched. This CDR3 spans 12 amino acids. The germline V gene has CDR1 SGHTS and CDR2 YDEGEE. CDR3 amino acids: CASSRDRDTIYF. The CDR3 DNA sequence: TGTGCCAGCAGCCGGGACAGGGACACCATATATTTT.

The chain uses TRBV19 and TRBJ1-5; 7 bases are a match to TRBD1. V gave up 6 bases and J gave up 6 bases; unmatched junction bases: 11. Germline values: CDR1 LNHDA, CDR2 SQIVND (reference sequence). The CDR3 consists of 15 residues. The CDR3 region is CASRDGQAWGQPQHF. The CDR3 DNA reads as TGTGCCAGTAGAGATGGACAGGCTTGGGGTCAGCCCCAGCATTTT.

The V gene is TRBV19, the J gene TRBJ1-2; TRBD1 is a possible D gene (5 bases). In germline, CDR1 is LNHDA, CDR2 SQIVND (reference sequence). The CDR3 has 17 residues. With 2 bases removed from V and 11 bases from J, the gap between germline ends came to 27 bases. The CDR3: CASSIMVAGRTLAAYTF. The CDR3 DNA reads TGTGCCAGTAGTATAATGGTGGCGGGACGGACCCTGGCGGCGTACACCTTC.